The clone carrying this T cell receptor beta chain came up a few times. Its antigen is unidentified. The germline CDR1 and CDR2 sequences are SGHTA and FQGNSA. V trimming: 1 base; J trimming: 6 bases; junction bases outside the gene matches: 6. The CDR3 extends over 15 amino acids. This record belongs to a study of T cells in tuberculosis. Findings and limits, study-wide: Smaller alpha distances in active tuberculosis partly reflected shorter CDR3-alpha lengths.

Here immunoSEQ multiplex PCR was the method, and the copy in TCRdb shows in-frame clones only, minus some. The data hold about 49,000 clones, with roughly 96% observed a single time. The time point here: new active TB diagnosis, blood taken before or within 7 days of starting treatment. The TCR originated in an adult with tuberculosis. V usage is TRBV7-2 and J usage is TRBJ2-1; 7 nucleotides line up with TRBD2. The material was PBMCs, obtained at tuberculosis diagnosis. The CDR3 region is CASSLGTSVANEQFF. For the CDR3, the DNA is TGTGCCAGCAGCTTAGGGACTAGTGTGGCCAATGAGCAGTTCTTC.